This entry lists 21 T cell receptor beta chains sequenced from one sample in a study of OX40 agonist ivuxolimab in advanced cancers. Assay used: immunoSEQ multiplex PCR; TCRdb lists only in-frame clones, some missing. The top ten hold 15% of the sample, which has about 43,000 clones, approximately 83% seen once. Sequenced here: CD4+ or CD8+ T cells sorted from blood, sampled in a trial of the OX40 agonist ivuxolimab. The receptors were gathered from an adult with an advanced solid tumor such as melanoma, head and neck, liver or kidney cancer.

The chain uses TRBV4-3 and TRBJ1-6, with D unclear. V was trimmed by 0 bases and J by 0 bases, leaving 9 bases between them. CDR1 and CDR2 (germline): LGHNA, YSLEER. The CDR3 sequence is 17 residues long. The CDR3 nucleotides are TGCGCCAGCAGCCAAGATCGTGGGAGCTCCTATAATTCACCCCTCCACTTT. It codes for CASSQDRGSSYNSPLHF.

The J gene is TRBJ2-5, the V gene TRBV11-2; D remains unclear. The germline V gene has CDR1 SGHAT and CDR2 FQNNGV. The CDR3 has 15 residues. V lost 1 base and J 0 bases, leaving 9 bases between the germline ends. CDR3 amino acids: CASSLVWTYQETQYF. The DNA for the CDR3 is TGTGCCAGCAGCTTAGTCTGGACGTACCAAGAGACCCAGTACTTC.

V and J are TRBV5-5 and TRBJ1-1; D not certain. V lost 0 bases, J lost 1 base, and 16 bases lay in between. Germline-derived CDR1 and CDR2 are SGHKS and YYEKEE (reference sequence). The CDR3 sequence is 17 residues long. CDR3 sequence reads: CASSLARFERANTEAFF. As DNA, the CDR3 is TGTGCCAGCAGCTTGGCACGGTTCGAACGAGCGAACACTGAAGCTTTCTTT.

The chain has TRBV7-2 and TRBJ1-2, with D perhaps matching TRBD1 (5 bases). There are 14 residues in the CDR3. Germline-derived CDR1 and CDR2 are SGHTA and FQGNSA. V was shortened by 1 base and J by 2 bases, with 8 bases between the two germline ends. The CDR3 sequence: CASSLGGGNYGYTF. The CDR3 DNA reads TGTGCCAGCAGCTTAGGGGGGGGAAACTATGGCTACACCTTC. Full variable domain (outside the CDR3, taken from reference TRBV7-2 and TRBJ1-2): GAGVSQSPSNKVTEKGKDVELRCDPISGHTALYWYRQSLGQGLEFLIYFQGNSAPDKSGLPSDRFSAERTGGSVSTLTIQRTQQEDSAVYLCASSLGGGNYGYTFGSGTRLTVV.

The chain is built from TRBV28 and TRBJ2-1; 13 nucleotides agree with TRBD2. The CDR3 has 16 amino acids. The V gene end was trimmed by 2 bases and the J gene end by 2 bases; junction bases not matched to a gene: 0. Germline CDR1 is MDHEN and CDR2 is SYDVKM. The CDR3 sequence is CASSLGLAGAYNEQFF. Here the CDR3 DNA reads TGTGCCAGCAGTTTAGGACTAGCGGGAGCCTACAATGAGCAGTTCTTC.

There are a few counts of this clone. The V gene is TRBV14, the J gene TRBJ1-2, with D possibly TRBD1 on 5 matching bases. Germline V CDR1 and CDR2: SGHDN, FVKESK. This CDR3 is built from 13 residues. V lost 2 bases and J 14 bases, leaving 18 bases between the germline ends. CDR3: CASSQWLTGQKTF. CDR3 coding DNA: TGTGCCAGCAGCCAATGGCTAACAGGCCAAAAGACCTTC. The variable domain in full, completed from reference TRBV14 and TRBJ1-2, reads EAGVTQFPSHSVIEKGQTVTLRCDPISGHDNLYWYRRVMGKEIKFLLHFVKESKQDESGMPNNRFLAERTGGTYSTLKVQPAELEDSGVYFCASSQWLTGQKTFGSGTRLTVV.

J is TRBJ2-3 and V is TRBV19; D uncertain. V dropped 6 bases and J dropped 6 bases, with 19 bases sitting between them. Germline CDR1 reads LNHDA; CDR2 reads SQIVND (reference sequence). The CDR3 is 15 residues long. The CDR3 here is CASSPLTRRPDTQYF. CDR3 nucleotides: TGTGCCAGTAGCCCGTTGACCCGAAGGCCCGATACGCAGTATTTT.

V and J are TRBV6-1 and TRBJ1-2, with 8 positions matching TRBD1. Trimming removed 7 bases from V and 2 bases from J; junction bases left unmatched: 3. Per the germline V gene, CDR1 is MNHNS and CDR2 is SASEGT. The CDR3 totals 13 residues. CDR3 sequence: CASKTGVNYGYTF. The CDR3 nucleotides are TGTGCCAGCAAGACAGGGGTGAACTATGGCTACACCTTC.

The rearrangement joins TRBV5-4 to TRBJ1-5, with TRBD1 as a possible D gene (5 bases). CDR1 SGHNT and CDR2 YYREEE come from the germline V gene (reference sequence). The CDR3 loop spans 13 amino acids. V was trimmed by 4 bases and J by 7 bases, leaving 12 bases between them. The CDR3 DNA reads as TGTGCCAGCAGCCTCGGGGGGGTACAGCCCCAGCATTTT. Protein: CASSLGGVQPQHF.

CDR3 protein: CASSLSVINEQFF. CDR3 in DNA: TGTGCCAGCAGTTTATCCGTAATCAATGAGCAGTTCTTC. The chain couples TRBV27 to TRBJ2-1, with D hard to call. Trimming left V 0 bases short and J 6 bases short, with 6 bases between. This CDR3 region has 13 residues. Germline lookup yields CDR1 MNHEY and CDR2 SMNVEV (reference sequence).

This rearrangement joins TRBV5-6 to TRBJ1-2, with TRBD1 matching over 7 bases. The length of the CDR3 is 13 residues. The V and J ends lost 2 bases and 3 bases, in that order; junction bases with no gene match: 1. Per the germline V gene, CDR1 is SGHDT and CDR2 is YYEEEE. CDR3 nucleotide sequence: TGTGCCAGCAGCTTCGGACAGGACTATGGCTACACCTTC. The encoded protein is CASSFGQDYGYTF. Full variable domain (rest looked up from reference TRBV5-6 and TRBJ1-2): DAGVTQSPTHLIKTRGQQVTLRCSPKSGHDTVSWYQQALGQGPQFIFQYYEEEERQRGNFPDRFSGHQFPNYSSELNVNALLLGDSALYLCASSFGQDYGYTFGSGTRLTVV.

The chain carries TRBV6-6 and TRBJ2-1; 8 positions match TRBD2. Per germline, CDR1 MNHNY and CDR2 SVGAGI (reference sequence). Trimming took 3 bases from V and 9 from J; bases not matched to a gene: 4. This CDR3 comprises 13 residues. The CDR3 coding sequence is TGTGCCAGCAGTTATGTAGCGGGGATTGAGCAGTTCTTC. This gives the protein CASSYVAGIEQFF.

The chain uses TRBV6-9 and TRBJ2-3; D not certain. CDR1 and CDR2 (germline): MNHGY, SVAAGI. The V end was cut by 2 bases, the J end by 0 bases, with 9 bases between. The CDR3 runs to 15 residues. The CDR3 sequence: CASSYRDTSTDTQYF. The CDR3 coding sequence is TGTGCCAGCAGTTATCGCGATACTAGCACAGATACGCAGTATTTT.

The V and J genes are TRBV29-1 and TRBJ2-7; no clear D gene. CDR3 length equals 11 residues. V was trimmed by 7 bases and J by 4 bases, leaving 11 bases between them. Per germline, CDR1 SQVTM and CDR2 ANQGSEA. This CDR3 is CSATDGYEQYV. Here the CDR3 DNA reads TGCAGCGCTACGGACGGGTACGAGCAGTACGTC.

The genes are TRBV27 and TRBJ2-1, with 10 bases fitting TRBD2. After removal of 3 bases from V and 7 bases from J, the junction contained 6 bases not matched to a gene. This CDR3 contains 15 residues. Germline V lookup: CDR1 MNHEY, CDR2 SMNVEV (reference sequence). CDR3 loop: CASSFPAGGRNEQFF. CDR3 DNA: TGTGCCAGCAGTTTCCCAGCGGGGGGGCGGAATGAGCAGTTCTTC.

As DNA, the CDR3 is TGTGCCAGCAGCTTACACGACAGGGACCCTGAAGCTTTCTTT. It translates to CASSLHDRDPEAFF. The chain employs TRBV7-2 and TRBJ1-1; the match to TRBD1 covers 7 bases. The ends lost 2 bases at V and 6 bases at J; junction bases unmatched: 6. CDR1 and CDR2 (germline): SGHTA, FQGNSA. This CDR3 region has 14 residues.

This clone qualifies as medium-sized. The chain carries TRBV7-9 and TRBJ1-4, with D possibly matching TRBD1 (5 bases). V was cut by 1 base and J by 5 bases, with 11 bases left in between. CDR1 is SEHNR, CDR2 FQNEAQ, per germline (reference sequence). The CDR3 length is 15 residues. For the CDR3, the DNA is TGTGCCAGCAGCTTAGATGCAGAGGGGAATGAAAAACTGTTTTTT. Residues: CASSLDAEGNEKLFF.

The chain links TRBV7-6 to TRBJ1-5; D is unclear. The CDR3 totals 13 residues. Trimming removed 3 bases from V and 4 bases from J, with 7 bases in between. Germline lookup yields CDR1 SGHVS and CDR2 FNYEAQ. The CDR3: CASSFGSNQPQHF. The CDR3 DNA is TGTGCCAGCAGCTTTGGGTCTAATCAGCCCCAGCATTTT.

This clone was seen at least ten times. V usage is TRBV11-3 and J usage is TRBJ2-1; 8 bases are a match to TRBD1. The CDR3 sequence is 16 residues long. V lost 4 bases and J lost 3; bases outside the gene matches: 8. In germline, CDR1 is SGHNT, CDR2 YENEEA. The CDR3 DNA follows: TGTGCCAGCAGCTCCCATGGACAGGGAAGCTACAATGAGCAGTTCTTC. Translated: CASSSHGQGSYNEQFF.

V gene TRBV4-1 combines with J gene TRBJ1-2; a weak D match, TRBD1 (6 bases). With 2 bases removed from V and 3 bases from J, the gap between germline ends came to 13 bases. This CDR3 spans 15 amino acids. Germline lookup yields CDR1 MGHRA and CDR2 YSYEKL. CDR3 DNA sequence: TGCGCCAGCAGCCAACCAGGGGCGAAGGACTATGGCTACACCTTC. Its translation: CASSQPGAKDYGYTF.

The CDR3 sequence is CATSPGVGREWQETQYF. In nucleotides, the CDR3 is TGTGCCACCAGCCCCGGGGTCGGGCGGGAGTGGCAAGAGACCCAGTACTTC. The chain carries TRBV15 and TRBJ2-5; TRBD2 aligns across 7 bases. Per the germline V gene, CDR1 is LNHNV and CDR2 is YYDKDF (reference sequence). The CDR3 contains 17 residues. V lost 5 bases and J lost 2; bases outside the gene matches: 14.